This TCR beta chain was captured in a study of cytomegalovirus exposure and HLA in healthy donors. Overall study results and limits: Analysis was carried out at a later point, and it linked a missense DCLRE1C variant to TCR beta V- and J-gene trimming. Listed as cytomegalovirus-associated were 150 or so TCR beta chains. Researchers reported that a few CMV-associated chains were confirmed in vitro as CMV antigen-specific. According to an earlier analysis, most TCR beta V segments yielded productive rearrangements about 87% or about 30% of the time.

In the case of this clone: The antigen remains undetermined.

Primers for the PCR totalled 60 Vbeta and 13 Jbeta. The protocol was immunoSEQ multiplex PCR, while the TCRdb copy is restricted to in-frame clones and leaves out a portion. The sample holds about 150,000 clones; 60% to 80% are singletons and the top ten take 9.5% to 15%. The germline gives CDR1 SEHNR, CDR2 FQNEAQ (reference sequence). The CDR3 is made up of 15 amino acids. V gave up 4 bases and J gave up 5 bases, with 18 bases separating them. The receptor was derived from a man aged 30-40 years in good health and CMV-seropositive. The chain couples TRBV7-9 to TRBJ2-7; D perhaps matches TRBD2 (6 bases). The sample was PBMCs. The CDR3 loop reads CASSYLWGEEDEQYF. As DNA, the CDR3 is TGTGCCAGCAGCTATCTTTGGGGGGAGGAAGACGAGCAGTACTTC. Using reference TRBV7-9 and TRBJ2-7 for the parts outside the CDR3, the full variable domain is DTGVSQNPRHKITKRGQNVTFRCDPISEHNRLYWYRQTLGQGPEFLTYFQNEAQLEKSRLLSDRFSAERPKGSFSTLEIQRTEQGDSAMYLCASSYLWGEEDEQYFGPGTRLTVT.